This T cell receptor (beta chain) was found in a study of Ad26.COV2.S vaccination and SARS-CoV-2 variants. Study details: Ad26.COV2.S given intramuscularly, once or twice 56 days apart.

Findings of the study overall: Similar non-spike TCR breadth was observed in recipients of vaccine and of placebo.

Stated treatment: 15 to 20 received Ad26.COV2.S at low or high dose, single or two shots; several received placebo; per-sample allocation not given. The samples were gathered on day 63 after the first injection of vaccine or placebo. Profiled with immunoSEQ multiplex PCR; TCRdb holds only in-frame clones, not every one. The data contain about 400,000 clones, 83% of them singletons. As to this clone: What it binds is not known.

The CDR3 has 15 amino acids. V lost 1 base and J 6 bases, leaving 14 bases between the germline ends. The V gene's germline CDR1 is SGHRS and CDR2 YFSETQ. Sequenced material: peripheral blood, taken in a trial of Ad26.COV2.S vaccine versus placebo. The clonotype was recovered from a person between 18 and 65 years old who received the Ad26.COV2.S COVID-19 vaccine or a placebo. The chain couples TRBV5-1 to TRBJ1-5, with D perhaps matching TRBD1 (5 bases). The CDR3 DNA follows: TGCGCCAGCAGCTTGTTAGCGGGGGACGGTCAGCCCCAGCATTTT. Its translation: CASSLLAGDGQPQHF.